This is a list of T cell receptor beta chains from one sample in a study of cytomegalovirus exposure and HLA in healthy donors. Generated by immunoSEQ multiplex PCR, the TCRdb table keeps only in-frame clones and is missing some. The sample carries approximately 300,000 clones, 70% to 90% recorded once. The sample consisted of PBMCs. The receptors were sampled from a woman aged 18-29 years in good health and CMV-seronegative. CDR3s include the opening cysteine and the closing phenylalanine or tryptophan. D genes are given only for firm matches. Size values are once, few and many counts, or a class for expanded clones, and some rows have none.

v_gene	abundance	j_gene	d_gene	CDR3aa
TRBV19	-	TRBJ1-2	TRBD1	CASTPGTVNYGYTF
TRBV6-4	once	TRBJ2-1	-	CASSEIQGYEQFF
TRBV28	-	TRBJ1-2	TRBD1	CASSLGGQGDGGYTF
TRBV2	once	TRBJ2-1	TRBD2	CASSAHPPREGQNEQFF
TRBV7-6	-	TRBJ1-1	-	CASSLGPQNTEAFF
TRBV6-5	-	TRBJ1-4	-	CASSPDNYEKLFF
TRBV7-6	-	TRBJ2-2	TRBD2	CASSLVAGSTGELFF
TRBV27	-	TRBJ2-1	-	CASSLVGNEQFF
TRBV19	-	TRBJ1-2	TRBD1	CASQPHRDSPNYGYTF
TRBV7-2	-	TRBJ2-7	TRBD2	CASSLNPREVQYF
TRBV4-3	-	TRBJ2-7	-	CASSQDLMGAYSYEQYF
TRBV2	-	TRBJ1-2	-	CASSEEDFYGYTF
TRBV2	-	TRBJ1-2	TRBD1	CASSESQGMDGYTF
TRBV10-3	-	TRBJ1-1	-	CAIMYSQNTEAFF
TRBV28	-	TRBJ1-4	TRBD1	CASMVGTGSEKLFF
TRBV28	-	TRBJ1-5	-	CASSLRPGEMGQPQHF
TRBV11-1	-	TRBJ1-1	TRBD1	CASSSGTGGEYGTEAFF
TRBV25-1	-	TRBJ2-7	TRBD2	CASSETGLAGLEQYF
TRBV9	-	TRBJ2-7	-	CASSVGAGYSYEQYF
TRBV6-6	-	TRBJ2-7	-	CASSYLEGEESEQYF
TRBV28	-	TRBJ1-1	-	CASGETEAFF
TRBV18	-	TRBJ1-5	-	CASSQRNQPQHF
TRBV7-6	-	TRBJ2-7	TRBD2	CASSIGTSGSMYEQYF
TRBV27	-	TRBJ2-1	TRBD2	CASSFSSGTHQYNEQFF
TRBV7-2	once	TRBJ2-1	TRBD1	CASSTTPDRGPGFF
TRBV7-9	-	TRBJ2-1	-	CASSLRQGSSYNEQFF
TRBV4-3	-	TRBJ2-1	-	CASSQEFGEQFF
TRBV7-2	-	TRBJ2-7	-	CASSLRPSAYEQYF
TRBV29-1	few	TRBJ1-2	-	CSVDRSGYTF
TRBV6-6	-	TRBJ2-7	-	CASSYRTVYEQYF
TRBV19	once	TRBJ1-2	TRBD1	CASSTDRGRGGYTF
TRBV29-1	-	TRBJ2-5	-	CSVAGSEETQYF
TRBV2	-	TRBJ2-5	-	CASETFLDGSGQPQETQYF
TRBV2	once	TRBJ2-4	-	CASTNDRLAKNIQYF
TRBV6-1	once	TRBJ2-7	TRBD2	CASRPTTSGIYEQYF
TRBV12-5	-	TRBJ2-1	TRBD2	CASGTGLAETGNEQFF
TRBV27	once	TRBJ2-3	-	CASSSLGGPSTDTQYF
TRBV9	-	TRBJ2-1	-	CASSGSSFGEQFF
TRBV9	-	TRBJ2-7	-	CASSVDYQSSYEQYF
TRBV11-3	once	TRBJ2-1	-	CASSHGGSPYNEQFF
TRBV5-5	-	TRBJ1-5	TRBD1	CASSLGDRGNQPQHF
TRBV19	-	TRBJ2-3	TRBD2	CASNLLAGGPDTQYF
TRBV27	-	TRBJ2-5	-	CASSLRTGQETQYF
TRBV5-1	-	TRBJ1-4	-	CASSAQGATNEKLFF
TRBV7-2	-	TRBJ1-2	-	CASSLAGVNYGYTF